This is a list of T cell receptor beta chains from one sample in a study of OX40 agonist ivuxolimab in advanced cancers. Measured with immunoSEQ multiplex PCR; TCRdb has only the in-frame clones, and not every one. Of around 97,000 clones listed, 86% are singletons. Sample: CD4+ or CD8+ T cells sorted from blood, taken in a trial of the OX40 agonist ivuxolimab. The source is an adult with an advanced solid tumor such as melanoma, head and neck, liver or kidney cancer. Both conserved end residues are part of each CDR3. Fields, in order: clone size, J gene, V gene, D gene, CDR3 protein, CDR3 DNA. The D gene is left open where the match is weak. Not all rows give a size; the values are once, few, many and, for expanded clones, a class.

clone_size: -; j_call: TRBJ2-1; v_call: TRBV7-3; d_call: -; cdr3_aa: CASSLYAGWGNEQFF; cdr3_nt: TGTGCCAGCAGCTTATATGCGGGATGGGGCAATGAGCAGTTCTTC
clone_size: -; j_call: TRBJ1-5; v_call: TRBV29-1; d_call: -; cdr3_aa: CSVGEGLQPQHF; cdr3_nt: TGCAGCGTTGGTGAAGGGCTCCAGCCCCAGCATTTT
clone_size: -; j_call: TRBJ2-5; v_call: TRBV6-5; d_call: -; cdr3_aa: CASSYSGTRPETQYF; cdr3_nt: TGTGCCAGCAGTTACTCAGGGACGCGGCCAGAGACCCAGTACTTC
clone_size: -; j_call: TRBJ2-7; v_call: TRBV27; d_call: TRBD1; cdr3_aa: CASSLRVPGQGAYEQYF; cdr3_nt: TGTGCCAGCAGTTTAAGGGTTCCGGGACAGGGGGCTTACGAGCAGTACTTC
clone_size: -; j_call: TRBJ2-1; v_call: TRBV29-1; d_call: -; cdr3_aa: CSALIGPQGHEQFF; cdr3_nt: TGCAGCGCCTTAATTGGTCCCCAGGGGCATGAGCAGTTCTTC
clone_size: -; j_call: TRBJ1-6; v_call: TRBV4-2; d_call: -; cdr3_aa: CASREIINSPLHF; cdr3_nt: TGTGCCAGCAGAGAGATTATTAATTCACCCCTCCACTTT
clone_size: -; j_call: TRBJ2-3; v_call: TRBV29-1; d_call: TRBD2; cdr3_aa: CSVEGLRLAGTKRSTDTQYF; cdr3_nt: TGCAGCGTTGAAGGTCTAAGACTAGCGGGCACAAAAAGAAGCACAGATACGCAGTATTTT
clone_size: -; j_call: TRBJ1-6; v_call: TRBV6-5; d_call: TRBD1; cdr3_aa: CASRQGQGPSPLHF; cdr3_nt: TGTGCCAGCAGACAGGGACAGGGTCCCTCACCCCTCCACTTT
clone_size: -; j_call: TRBJ2-4; v_call: TRBV2; d_call: TRBD1; cdr3_aa: CASTGTANIQYF; cdr3_nt: TGTGCCAGCACTGGGACAGCAAACATTCAGTACTTC
clone_size: -; j_call: TRBJ1-5; v_call: TRBV7-2; d_call: -; cdr3_aa: CASSLQGNNQPQHF; cdr3_nt: TGTGCCAGCAGCTTACAAGGGAACAATCAGCCCCAGCATTTT
clone_size: -; j_call: TRBJ2-1; v_call: TRBV5-8; d_call: TRBD2; cdr3_aa: CASRAGGLDEQFF; cdr3_nt: TGTGCCAGCAGGGCGGGGGGTTTGGATGAGCAGTTCTTC
clone_size: -; j_call: TRBJ1-4; v_call: TRBV19; d_call: TRBD1; cdr3_aa: CASTRDRGEKLFF; cdr3_nt: TGTGCCAGTACCCGGGACAGGGGAGAAAAACTGTTTTTT
clone_size: -; j_call: TRBJ2-7; v_call: TRBV5-1; d_call: -; cdr3_aa: CASSFEGHEQYF; cdr3_nt: TGCGCCAGCAGCTTTGAGGGCCACGAGCAGTACTTC
clone_size: -; j_call: TRBJ2-7; v_call: TRBV27; d_call: -; cdr3_aa: CASKKLRVGDEQYF; cdr3_nt: TGTGCCAGCAAGAAGCTCAGGGTTGGGGACGAGCAGTACTTC
clone_size: -; j_call: TRBJ2-1; v_call: TRBV6-5; d_call: -; cdr3_aa: CASRRGSNSYNEQFF; cdr3_nt: TGTGCCAGCAGGCGGGGTAGCAACTCCTACAATGAGCAGTTCTTC
clone_size: -; j_call: TRBJ2-6; v_call: TRBV7-6; d_call: -; cdr3_aa: CASSFVADPSSGANVLTF; cdr3_nt: TGTGCCAGCAGCTTTGTTGCGGATCCTAGCTCTGGGGCCAACGTCCTGACTTTC
clone_size: -; j_call: TRBJ2-3; v_call: TRBV11-2; d_call: -; cdr3_aa: CASSLIWASTDTQYF; cdr3_nt: TGTGCCAGCAGCTTAATATGGGCTAGCACAGATACGCAGTATTTT
clone_size: -; j_call: TRBJ2-1; v_call: TRBV2; d_call: -; cdr3_aa: CASSESRGAYNEQFF; cdr3_nt: TGTGCCAGCAGTGAGAGTCGCGGGGCCTACAATGAGCAGTTCTTC
clone_size: -; j_call: TRBJ1-2; v_call: TRBV4-1; d_call: -; cdr3_aa: CASRPTGSYGYTF; cdr3_nt: TGCGCCAGCAGACCCACTGGGAGCTATGGCTACACCTTC
clone_size: -; j_call: TRBJ1-6; v_call: TRBV7-2; d_call: -; cdr3_aa: CASSPGGISPLHF; cdr3_nt: TGTGCCAGCAGCCCAGGCGGGATTTCACCCCTCCACTTT
clone_size: -; j_call: TRBJ1-5; v_call: TRBV6-6; d_call: TRBD1; cdr3_aa: CASRTGDNQPQHF; cdr3_nt: TGTGCCAGCAGGACAGGGGACAATCAGCCCCAGCATTTT
clone_size: -; j_call: TRBJ1-1; v_call: TRBV15; d_call: -; cdr3_aa: CATSHRRGTEAFF; cdr3_nt: TGTGCCACCAGTCATCGTAGGGGCACTGAAGCTTTCTTT
clone_size: once; j_call: TRBJ2-3; v_call: TRBV4-1; d_call: TRBD1; cdr3_aa: CASRGTGASTDTQYF; cdr3_nt: TGCGCCAGCAGGGGGACAGGGGCAAGCACAGATACGCAGTATTTT
clone_size: -; j_call: TRBJ2-3; v_call: TRBV28; d_call: TRBD2; cdr3_aa: CASGLSSGGLSTDTQYF; cdr3_nt: TGTGCCAGCGGACTCTCATCGGGGGGACTATCCACAGATACGCAGTATTTT
clone_size: -; j_call: TRBJ2-7; v_call: TRBV9; d_call: TRBD1; cdr3_aa: CASSVGSGQGSHEQYF; cdr3_nt: TGTGCCAGCAGCGTAGGTTCGGGACAGGGCTCCCACGAGCAGTACTTC
clone_size: -; j_call: TRBJ1-3; v_call: TRBV6-5; d_call: -; cdr3_aa: CASSYSRKPSGNTIYF; cdr3_nt: TGTGCCAGCAGTTACTCCCGGAAACCCTCTGGAAACACCATATATTTT
clone_size: -; j_call: TRBJ2-1; v_call: TRBV5-5; d_call: TRBD1; cdr3_aa: CASSSRDREFQQFF; cdr3_nt: TGTGCCAGCAGCTCCCGGGACAGGGAATTTCAGCAGTTCTTC